The entry below gives a single T cell receptor (beta chain) sequence along with its context. Antigen specificity is unknown. V lost 5 bases and J 9 bases, leaving 21 bases between the germline ends. The CDR3 sequence is 14 residues long. The V gene's germline CDR1 is GTSNPN and CDR2 SVGIG (reference sequence). This sample was included in a study of response to subunit inactivated influenza vaccine. Study-level points and caveats: That few new T cells are recruited by each seasonal influenza vaccination was the authors' suggestion.

Each CDR3 protein gets one entry after TCRdb re-called the RT-PCR reads with MiXCR. The sample carries 650,000 or so distinct CDR3 sequences, 13% to 15% recorded once. This specimen consisted of PBMCs from blood, obtained 14 to 15 days before vaccination. The clonotype was recovered from a man aged 50-59 years who received an inactivated influenza vaccine. The chain uses TRBV30 and TRBJ2-3, with D maybe TRBD2 (6 bases). CDR3 loop: CAWAWGLDLTTQYF. As DNA, the CDR3 is TGTGCCTGGGCCTGGGGACTCGACTTAACAACGCAGTATTTT.